These 3 T cell receptor beta chains were all obtained from the same sample, sequenced in a study of blood T cell repertoires in COVID-19. This table comes from immunoSEQ multiplex PCR, and its TCRdb copy is limited to in-frame clones, with some not included. Counted here are a few hundred thousand clones, approximately 89% occurring once; the ten biggest clones make up around 5%. Source material: PBMCs or T cells enriched from blood (not recorded which). Receptors originate from a man between 25 and 39 years old who had recovered from COVID-19.

The J gene is TRBJ2-7, the V gene TRBV12-3 or TRBV12-4; D not certain. With 3 bases removed from V and 4 bases from J, the gap between germline ends came to 7 bases. CDR3 length equals 12 residues. CDR3 region: CASSFLGYEQYF. DNA of the CDR3: TGTGCCAGCAGTTTTCTCGGTTACGAGCAGTACTTC.

This clone was detected only once. The chain combines TRBV19 with TRBJ1-1; 11 positions agree with TRBD1. This CDR3 is built from 15 residues. Trimming took 7 bases from V and 1 from J; bases not matched to a gene: 5. From germline, CDR1 is LNHDA and CDR2 SQIVND (reference sequence). The CDR3 bases are TGTGCCAGTACTAGGACAGGGGGCTCGAACACTGAAGCTTTCTTT. The encoded protein is CASTRTGGSNTEAFF.

This clone came up once. J is TRBJ1-5 and V is TRBV19; the D gene is possibly TRBD1 (6 bases). Germline V CDR1 and CDR2: LNHDA, SQIVND (reference sequence). V was clipped by 6 bases and J by 7 bases, with 16 bases between them. This CDR3 spans 14 amino acids. The CDR3 nucleotides read TGTGCCAGTAGCAGTTCAGGGGACGGGCAGCCCCAGCATTTT. Its translation is CASSSSGDGQPQHF.